What follows is one TCR beta chain and its context. Its antigen is unidentified. The source of the sample is a study of cytomegalovirus exposure and HLA in healthy donors. PCR amplification relied on 60 Vbeta primers (plus 13 Jbeta primers). The table came from immunoSEQ multiplex PCR; TCRdb's copy has only in-frame clones and leaves some out. The sample gives about 130,000 clones, more than 80% of which show up once; under 7.5% is in the top ten. General observations from the study: Across donors, sequencing depth was assumed by presence/absence analyses to be roughly uniform. It emerged from a later analysis that several of the most significant clusters appeared to be linked to common viral pathogens.

The sequence derives from a woman in her thirties in good health and CMV-seropositive. Sequencing input: PBMCs.

The CDR3 region is CASSPGSYNEQFF. CDR3 in DNA: TGTGCCAGCAGTCCGGGTTCCTACAATGAGCAGTTCTTC. This chain joins TRBV28 and TRBJ2-1; D unclear. The CDR3 covers 13 residues. V lost 5 bases, J lost 1 base, and 6 bases lay in between. CDR1 is MDHEN, CDR2 SYDVKM, per germline.